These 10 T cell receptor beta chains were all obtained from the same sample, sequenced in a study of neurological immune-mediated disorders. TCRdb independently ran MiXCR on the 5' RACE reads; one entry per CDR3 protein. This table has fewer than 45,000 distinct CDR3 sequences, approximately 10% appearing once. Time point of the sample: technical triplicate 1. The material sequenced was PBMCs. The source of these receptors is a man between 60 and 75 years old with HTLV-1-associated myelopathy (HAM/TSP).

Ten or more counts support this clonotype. The CDR3 is CASSLVRGDTQYF. The CDR3 DNA sequence: TGTGCCAGCAGCTTAGTCCGAGGAGATACGCAGTATTTT. The V gene is TRBV7-2, the J gene TRBJ2-3; no reliable D call. The CDR3 loop spans 13 amino acids. V gave up 1 base and J gave up 5 bases, with 7 bases separating them. The V gene's germline CDR1 is SGHTA and CDR2 FQGNSA.

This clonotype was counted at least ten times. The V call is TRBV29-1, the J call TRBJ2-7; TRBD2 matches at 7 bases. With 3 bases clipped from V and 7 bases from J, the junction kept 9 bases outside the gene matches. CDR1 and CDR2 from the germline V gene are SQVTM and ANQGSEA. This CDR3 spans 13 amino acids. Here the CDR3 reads CSVEGGLGREQYF. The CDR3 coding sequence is TGCAGCGTTGAGGGTGGTCTCGGGAGGGAGCAGTACTTC.

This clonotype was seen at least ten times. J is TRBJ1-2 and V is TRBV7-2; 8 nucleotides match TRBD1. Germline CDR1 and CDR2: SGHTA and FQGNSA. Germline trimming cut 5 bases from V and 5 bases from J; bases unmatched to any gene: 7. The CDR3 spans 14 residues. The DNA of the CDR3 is TGTGCCAGCAGCCCCGGACAGGGAGAATATGGCTACACCTTC. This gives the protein CASSPGQGEYGYTF.

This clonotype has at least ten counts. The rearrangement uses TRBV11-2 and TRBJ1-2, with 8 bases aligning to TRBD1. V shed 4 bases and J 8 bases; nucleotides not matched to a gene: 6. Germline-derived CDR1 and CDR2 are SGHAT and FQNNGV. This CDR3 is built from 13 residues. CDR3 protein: CASSSGGEGGYTF. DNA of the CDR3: TGTGCCAGCAGCTCAGGGGGCGAAGGGGGCTACACCTTC.

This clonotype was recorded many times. Here the CDR3 DNA reads TGTGCCAGCGGCCTCATCCTAGCGACCTCCTACAATGAGCAGTTCTTC. Translation: CASGLILATSYNEQFF. The chain links TRBV6-1 to TRBJ2-1, with D tentatively TRBD2 (6 bases). Germline lookup yields CDR1 MNHNS and CDR2 SASEGT. V lost 8 bases and J 0 bases, leaving 17 bases between the germline ends. The CDR3 runs to 16 residues.

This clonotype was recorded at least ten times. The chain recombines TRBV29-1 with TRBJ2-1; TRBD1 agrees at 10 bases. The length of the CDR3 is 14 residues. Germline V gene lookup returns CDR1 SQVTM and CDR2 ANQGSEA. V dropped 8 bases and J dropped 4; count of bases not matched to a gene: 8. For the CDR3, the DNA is TGCAGCTCGGCCTGGGGACAGGGGTACAATGAGCAGTTCTTC. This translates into CSSAWGQGYNEQFF.

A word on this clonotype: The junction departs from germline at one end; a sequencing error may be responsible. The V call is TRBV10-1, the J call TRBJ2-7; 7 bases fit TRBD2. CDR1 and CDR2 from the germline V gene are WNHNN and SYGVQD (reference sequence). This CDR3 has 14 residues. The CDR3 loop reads CDSSESGLADEQYF. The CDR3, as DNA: TGCGACAGCAGTGAGTCGGGTCTAGCGGACGAGCAGTACTTC.

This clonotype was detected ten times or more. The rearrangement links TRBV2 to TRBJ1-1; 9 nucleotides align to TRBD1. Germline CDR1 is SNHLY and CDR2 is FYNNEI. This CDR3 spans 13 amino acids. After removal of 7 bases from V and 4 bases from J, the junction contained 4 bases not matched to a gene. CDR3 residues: CASIRQGGTEAFF. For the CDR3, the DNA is TGTGCCAGCATAAGACAGGGGGGCACTGAAGCTTTCTTT.

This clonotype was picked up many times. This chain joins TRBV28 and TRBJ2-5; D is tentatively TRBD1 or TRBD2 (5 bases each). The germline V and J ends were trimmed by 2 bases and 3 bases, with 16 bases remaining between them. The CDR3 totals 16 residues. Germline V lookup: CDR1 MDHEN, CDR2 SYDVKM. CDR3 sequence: CASSLGLGELEETQYF. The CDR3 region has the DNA TGTGCCAGCAGTTTAGGTCTGGGGGAGCTTGAAGAGACCCAGTACTTC.

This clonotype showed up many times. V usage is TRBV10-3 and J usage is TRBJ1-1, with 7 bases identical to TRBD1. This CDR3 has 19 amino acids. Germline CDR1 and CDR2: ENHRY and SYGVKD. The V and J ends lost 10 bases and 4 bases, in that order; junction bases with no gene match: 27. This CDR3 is CATKASLLTGAAIGTEAFF. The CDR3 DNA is TGTGCCACCAAAGCCAGCCTTCTTACAGGGGCGGCGATCGGCACTGAAGCTTTCTTT.